One T cell receptor (beta chain) is described in this entry. There is no known antigen for this receptor. One base away there is no much larger clone; base qualities are not given. CDR1 and CDR2, per the germline V gene, are SGHVS and FNYEAQ. V is pruned by 5 bases and J by 2 bases, leaving 5 bases of the junction without a gene match. From the cysteine through the phenylalanine, the CDR3 covers 15 amino acids. Here the CDR3 DNA is all that survives: 45 bases in frame from base 1. This specimen belongs to a study of T cell responses to AZD1222 COVID-19 vaccine (dated by TCRdb to the early 2020s). For the study in its entirety: TCR sequencing was performed for 230 to 250 trial participants, of whom 207 were given two doses of AZD1222 and some 26 were given two doses of MenACWY control vaccine. Trial participants were enrolled by age into subgroups of 18-55, 56-69 and 70-plus years, and roughly 150, 30 and 60 TCR-sequenced participants, respectively, were included in these subgroups.

Study-level results and caveats: The whole spike protein was spanned by vaccine-associated CD4 TCRs, and dominant responses were seen in regions 160-218 and 743-854. The 56-69-year group was small, and its depth increase did not reach significance, likely because of low power. Reportedly, close to half of the unique spike-specific TCRs recognized epitopes lying outside the regions that are mutated in the B.1.351 and B.1.1.7 variants. Because no day 14 peak-response samples were available, repertoires were characterized only after the peak T cell response. Participants were mostly white British and included more females than males, and it was suggested by the authors that clonal diversity may have been underestimated. A significant rise in spike-specific TCR breadth and depth was observed after two AZD1222 doses relative to day 0 and relative to MenACWY recipients. Only five to seven AZD1222 recipients were SARS-CoV-2 seropositive at baseline, limiting conclusions about previously exposed vaccinees.

The time point label, as the study defines it: about 28 days (+/-7) after the second vaccine dose. AZD1222 recipients whose second dose came at about 4 weeks and those whose second dose came at about 12 weeks were combined into one group, since spike-specific TCR depth and breadth did not differ between the two schedules. The vaccinee samples were drawn from two UK trials, COV001 and COV002, one of which was a single-blind randomized controlled phase 2/3 trial testing AZD1222 (ChAdOx1 nCoV-19) in healthy adults. Trial participant PBMC samples were collected at day 0 and day 28 after the second dose for TCRbeta chain sequencing. The CDR3 regions of human TCRbeta chains were analyzed by immunosequencing. The source study handled its data this way. Repertoire TCRs were checked for matches against a reference library of SARS-CoV-2-specific TCRs that had been generated using the MIRA antigen-specificity platform. Breadth was defined as the fraction of unique TCRs that were SARS-CoV-2-associated. Depth was defined as the fraction of total T cells that were SARS-CoV-2-associated. Using the MIRA data, every spike-specific TCR was mapped to the spike region that the TCR reacted to and assigned to either a CD4 or a CD8 class. Log10-transformed breadth and depth values were compared by one-way ANOVA with Sidak's multiple comparisons tests. Sourced from immuneACCESS, this table was stored by TCRdb with only in-frame sequences that have V and J called. A share of the clones is absent; for the studies checked, an unresolved V gene accounts for under half, and the remainder has no known explanation. V, J and clone size derive from that table, while D and trimming were established from the DNA sequence. This sample holds 80,000 or so clones; more than 85% were observed only once. Around 4.5% of the sample is taken by the ten largest.

This TCR was sampled from an adult who received the AZD1222 COVID-19 vaccine. The chain couples TRBV7-6 to TRBJ2-7; TRBD1 lines up with 11 middle nucleotides. The source was peripheral blood, collected 28 days after the second AZD1222 dose. CDR3 sequence: CASSPWTGGTYEQYF. The DNA reads as follows: TGTGCCAGCAGCCCATGGACAGGGGGCACCTACGAGCAGTACTTC. The CDR3 plus the reference TRBV7-6 and TRBJ2-7 genes for the other parts give the full variable domain: GAGVSQSPRYKVTKRGQDVALRCDPISGHVSLYWYRQALGQGPEFLTYFNYEAQQDKSGLPNDRFSAERPEGSISTLTIQRTEQRDSAMYRCASSPWTGGTYEQYFGPGTRLTVT.